The clone carrying this T cell receptor beta chain has a count of ten or more. This specimen comes from a study of T cells in Graves' hyperthyroidism and ophthalmopathy. The investigators amplified TCR beta CDR3 regions from RNA transcripts. An initial round of RT-PCR targeting the TCR CDR3 relied on the HTBI primer set. TCRdb re-analysed the multiplex PCR reads in MiXCR, keeping a single row per CDR3 protein. The sample lists hundreds of thousands of distinct CDR3 sequences, 30% to 40% occurring once. The CDR3 runs 14 residues. V lost 4 bases to trimming and J lost 8 bases, with 12 bases between them. Germline V gives CDR1 SNHLY, CDR2 FYNNEI.

The origin of this receptor is a woman aged 35 to 49 with Graves' hyperthyroidism. Sequenced sample: blood. The rearrangement links TRBV2 to TRBJ1-6; D is perhaps TRBD1 (5 bases). The CDR3 DNA reads TGTGCCAGCAGTGTAGCAGGGCTGTATTCACCCCTCCACTTT. As protein: CASSVAGLYSPLHF. The whole variable domain, remainder taken from reference TRBV2 and TRBJ1-6, is EPEVTQTPSHQVTQMGQEVILRCVPISNHLYFYWYRQILGQKVEFLVSFYNNEISEKSEIFDDQFSVERPDGSNFTLKIRSTKLEDSAMYFCASSVAGLYSPLHFGNGTRLTVT.